This TCR beta chain was identified in a study of long-term antiretroviral therapy in people with HIV. Points from the study as a whole: Compared with controls, HIV repertoires showed narrower CDR3 length ranges.

The run of the v3.0 immunoSEQ assay was at survey level. Only in-frame clones appear in the TCRdb table, and some are missing; sequencing was by immunoSEQ multiplex PCR. The table lists tens of thousands of clones, 65% to 80% of them singletons. After removal of 4 bases from V and 5 bases from J, the junction contained 14 bases not matched to a gene. The CDR3 is made up of 16 amino acids. The germline CDR1 and CDR2 sequences are MNHEY and SVGAGI. Comments on this clone: Its matching antigen is unknown.

This sequence joins TRBV6-5 and TRBJ2-7; 7 positions match TRBD1. The TCR sequence derives from a woman aged 50 to 60 with HIV. The sample consisted of unsorted PBMCs, taken 2 years after starting antiretroviral therapy. CDR3 in DNA: TGTGCCAGCAGTTTTCAGGGGGTCAATCCGAAACACGAGCAGTACTTC. Encoded protein: CASSFQGVNPKHEQYF.